Listed below are T cell receptor beta chains from one sample, sequenced in a study of blood T cells in healthy people across ages. TCRdb recomputed calls from the 5' RACE reads with MiXCR, one row per CDR3 protein. The table includes more than 500,000 distinct CDR3 sequences, 27% detected once. The sample also formed part of further work on T cells of mothers and their children.

Sequencing input: blood. The source is a boy between 2 and 10 years old in good health. CDR3s include the opening cysteine and the closing phenylalanine or tryptophan. The D gene is left open where the match is weak. Clone size is stated in some rows and not others, as once, few, many or a class when expanded.

TRBV20-1	NA	NA	TRBJ1-3	CSASQSGTGNTIYF	TGCAGTGCTAGTCAATCGGGGACTGGAAACACCATATATTTT
TRBV20-1	NA	NA	TRBJ2-7	CSARQGRGYSYEQYF	TGCAGTGCTAGGCAGGGGCGGGGGTACTCCTACGAGCAGTACTTC
TRBV2	NA	NA	TRBJ1-1	CASSPEWSGTEAFF	TGTGCCAGCAGTCCAGAGTGGAGCGGCACTGAAGCTTTCTTT
TRBV5-1	NA	NA	TRBJ1-1	CASSLEAGGITEAFF	TGCGCCAGCAGCTTGGAAGCCGGGGGGATCACTGAAGCTTTCTTT
TRBV7-2	TRBD1	NA	TRBJ2-2	CASSLDRPNTGELFF	TGTGCCAGCAGCTTGGACAGGCCGAACACCGGGGAGCTGTTTTTT
TRBV6-6	TRBD1	NA	TRBJ2-1	CASSETGGYNEQFF	TGTGCCAGCAGTGAGACAGGGGGATACAATGAGCAGTTCTTC
TRBV20-1	NA	few	TRBJ1-1	CSARAGGDTEAFF	TGCAGTGCTAGAGCCGGGGGTGACACTGAAGCTTTCTTT
TRBV5-1	NA	NA	TRBJ1-1	CASRSGSLGTEAFF	TGCGCCAGCAGGTCCGGATCTCTGGGGACTGAAGCTTTCTTT
TRBV21-1	NA	NA	TRBJ2-7	CASSTLRGLSSYEQYF	TGTGCCAGCAGCACCCTGAGGGGTTTGAGTTCCTACGAGCAGTACTTC
TRBV10-3	TRBD1	NA	TRBJ2-1	CAITGDRGNEQFF	TGTGCCATCACCGGGGACAGGGGCAATGAGCAGTTCTTC
TRBV4-3	NA	NA	TRBJ2-1	CASSQGRLANNEQFF	TGCGCCAGCAGCCAAGGGCGTCTAGCGAATAATGAGCAGTTCTTC
TRBV6-6	TRBD2	few	TRBJ2-5	CASSYSGEGTQYF	TGTGCCAGCAGTTACTCCGGGGAGGGGACCCAGTACTTC
TRBV21-1	NA	few	TRBJ1-2	CASSKAKGWDYGYTF	TGTGCCAGCAGCAAAGCGAAGGGGTGGGACTATGGCTACACCTTC
TRBV19	NA	NA	TRBJ2-3	CASSMTQGWGSGTQYF	TGTGCCAGTAGTATGACACAGGGTTGGGGATCGGGTACGCAGTATTTT
TRBV29-1	NA	NA	TRBJ1-4	CSVQPTNEKLFF	TGCAGCGTTCAGCCAACTAATGAAAAACTGTTTTTT
TRBV10-3	NA	NA	TRBJ2-3	CAISEAGIREVDTQYF	TGTGCCATCAGTGAAGCAGGGATTCGAGAGGTAGATACGCAGTATTTT